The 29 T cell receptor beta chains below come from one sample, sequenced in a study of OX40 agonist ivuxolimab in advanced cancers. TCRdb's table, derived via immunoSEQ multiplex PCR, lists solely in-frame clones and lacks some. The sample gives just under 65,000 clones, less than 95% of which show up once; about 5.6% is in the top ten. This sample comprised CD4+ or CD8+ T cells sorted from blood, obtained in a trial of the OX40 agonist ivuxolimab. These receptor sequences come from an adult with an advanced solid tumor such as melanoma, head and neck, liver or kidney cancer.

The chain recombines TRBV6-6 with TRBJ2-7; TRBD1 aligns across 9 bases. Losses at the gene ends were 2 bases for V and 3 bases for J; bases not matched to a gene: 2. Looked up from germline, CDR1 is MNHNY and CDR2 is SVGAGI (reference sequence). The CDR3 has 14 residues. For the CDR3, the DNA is TGTGCCAGCAGTTACCCGGACAGGGGCTACGAGCAGTACTTC. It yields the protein CASSYPDRGYEQYF.

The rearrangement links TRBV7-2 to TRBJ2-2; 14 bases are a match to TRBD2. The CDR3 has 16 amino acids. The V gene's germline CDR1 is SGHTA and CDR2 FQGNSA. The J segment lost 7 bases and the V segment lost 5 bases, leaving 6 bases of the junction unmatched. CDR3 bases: TGTGCCAGCAGCCTCAGACTAGCGGGAGGGCTCGGGGAGCTGTTTTTT. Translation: CASSLRLAGGLGELFF.

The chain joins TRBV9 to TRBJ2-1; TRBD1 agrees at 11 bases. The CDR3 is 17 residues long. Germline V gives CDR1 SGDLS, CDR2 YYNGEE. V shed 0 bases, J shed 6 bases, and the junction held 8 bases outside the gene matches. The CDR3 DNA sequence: TGTGCCAGCAGCGTAGCTCGAGCCGGGACAGGGGGCAATGAGCAGTTCTTC. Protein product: CASSVARAGTGGNEQFF.

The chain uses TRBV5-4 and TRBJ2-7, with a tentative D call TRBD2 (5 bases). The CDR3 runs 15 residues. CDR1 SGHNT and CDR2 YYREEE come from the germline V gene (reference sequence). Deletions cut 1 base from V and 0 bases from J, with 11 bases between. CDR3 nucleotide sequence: TGTGCCAGCAGCTTGCCGGGATTAAGCTCCTACGAGCAGTACTTC. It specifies CASSLPGLSSYEQYF.

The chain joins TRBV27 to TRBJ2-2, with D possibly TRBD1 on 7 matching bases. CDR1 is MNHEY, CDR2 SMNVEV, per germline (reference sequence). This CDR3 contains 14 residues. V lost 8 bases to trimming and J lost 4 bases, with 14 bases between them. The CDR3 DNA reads TGTGCCAGCGGCGGAGGGGGCATCACCGGGGAGCTGTTTTTT. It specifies CASGGGGITGELFF.

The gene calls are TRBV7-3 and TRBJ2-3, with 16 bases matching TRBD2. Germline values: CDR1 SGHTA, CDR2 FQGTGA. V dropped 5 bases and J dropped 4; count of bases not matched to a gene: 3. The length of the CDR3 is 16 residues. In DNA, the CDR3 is TGTGCCAGCAGCCCCGGGACTAGCGGGAGGGCAGATACGCAGTATTTT. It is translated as CASSPGTSGRADTQYF. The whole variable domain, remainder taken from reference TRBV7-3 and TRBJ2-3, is GAGVSQTPSNKVTEKGKYVELRCDPISGHTALYWYRQSLGQGPEFLIYFQGTGAADDSGLPNDRFFAVRPEGSVSTLKIQRTERGDSAVYLCASSPGTSGRADTQYFGPGTRLTVL.

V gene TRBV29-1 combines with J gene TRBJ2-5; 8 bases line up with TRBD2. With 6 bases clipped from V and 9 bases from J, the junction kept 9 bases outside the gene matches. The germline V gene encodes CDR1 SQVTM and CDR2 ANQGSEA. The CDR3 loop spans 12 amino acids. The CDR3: CSVSGGLGAQYF. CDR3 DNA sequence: TGCAGCGTATCGGGAGGGCTAGGGGCCCAGTACTTC.

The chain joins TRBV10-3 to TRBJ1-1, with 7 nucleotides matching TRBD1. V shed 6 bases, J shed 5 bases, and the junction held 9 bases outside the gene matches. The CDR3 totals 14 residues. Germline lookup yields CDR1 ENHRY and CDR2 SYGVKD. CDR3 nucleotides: TGTGCCATCAGAGAAACAGGGGCCCGAACTGAAGCTTTCTTT. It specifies CAIRETGARTEAFF.

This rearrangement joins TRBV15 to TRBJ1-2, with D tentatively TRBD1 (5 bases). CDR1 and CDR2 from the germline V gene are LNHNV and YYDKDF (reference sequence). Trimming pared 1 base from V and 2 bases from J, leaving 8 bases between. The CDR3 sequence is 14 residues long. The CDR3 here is CATSRASGNYGYTF. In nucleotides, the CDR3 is TGTGCCACCAGCAGAGCCTCAGGGAACTATGGCTACACCTTC. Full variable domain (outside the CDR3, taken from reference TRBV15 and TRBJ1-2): DAMVIQNPRYQVTQFGKPVTLSCSQTLNHNVMYWYQQKSSQAPKLLFHYYDKDFNNEADTPDNFQSRRPNTSFCFLDIRSPGLGDTAMYLCATSRASGNYGYTFGSGTRLTVV.

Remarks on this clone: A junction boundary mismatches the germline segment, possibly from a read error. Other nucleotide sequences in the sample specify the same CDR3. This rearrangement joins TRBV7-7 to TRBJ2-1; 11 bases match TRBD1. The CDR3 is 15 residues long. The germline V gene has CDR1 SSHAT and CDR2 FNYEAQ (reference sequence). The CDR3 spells CASSRGQGDYNEQFF. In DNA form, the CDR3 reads TGTGCTAGCAGCCGGGGACAGGGGGATTACAATGAGCAGTTCTTC.

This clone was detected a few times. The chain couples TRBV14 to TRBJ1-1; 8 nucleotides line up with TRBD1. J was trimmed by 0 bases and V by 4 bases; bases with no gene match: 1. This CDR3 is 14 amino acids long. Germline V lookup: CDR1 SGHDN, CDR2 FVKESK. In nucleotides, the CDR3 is TGTGCCAGCAGCCGGACAGGGATGAACACTGAAGCTTTCTTT. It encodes CASSRTGMNTEAFF.

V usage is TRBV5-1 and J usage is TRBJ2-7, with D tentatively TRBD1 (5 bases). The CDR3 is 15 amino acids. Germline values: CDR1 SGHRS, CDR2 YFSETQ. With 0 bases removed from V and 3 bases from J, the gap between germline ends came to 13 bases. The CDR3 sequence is CASSLGSDSYYEQYF. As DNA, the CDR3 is TGCGCCAGCAGCTTGGGATCTGACAGCTACTACGAGCAGTACTTC.

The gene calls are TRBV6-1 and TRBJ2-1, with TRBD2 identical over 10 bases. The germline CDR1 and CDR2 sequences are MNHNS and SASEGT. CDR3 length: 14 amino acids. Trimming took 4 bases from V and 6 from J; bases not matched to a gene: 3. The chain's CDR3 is CASSVGLASNEQFF. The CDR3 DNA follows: TGTGCCAGCAGTGTGGGACTAGCGTCCAATGAGCAGTTCTTC.

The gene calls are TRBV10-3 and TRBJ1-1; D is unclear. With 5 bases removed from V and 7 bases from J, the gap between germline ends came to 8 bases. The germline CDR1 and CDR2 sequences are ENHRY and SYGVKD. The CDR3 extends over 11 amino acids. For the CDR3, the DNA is TGTGCCATCAGTCCCGGGCTTGAAGCTTTCTTT. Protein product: CAISPGLEAFF.

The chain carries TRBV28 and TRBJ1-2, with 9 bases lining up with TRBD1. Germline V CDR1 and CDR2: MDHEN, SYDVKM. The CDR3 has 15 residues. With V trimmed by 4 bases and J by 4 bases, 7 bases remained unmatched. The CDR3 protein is CASSSTGGTSYGYTF. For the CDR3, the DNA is TGTGCCAGCAGTTCCACAGGGGGCACGAGCTATGGCTACACCTTC.

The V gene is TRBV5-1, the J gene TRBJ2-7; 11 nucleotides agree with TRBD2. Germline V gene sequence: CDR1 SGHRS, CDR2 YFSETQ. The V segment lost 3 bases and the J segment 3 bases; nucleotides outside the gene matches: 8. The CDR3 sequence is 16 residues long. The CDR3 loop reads CASSSFLTSGSYEQYF. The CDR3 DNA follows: TGCGCCAGCAGCTCCTTCCTTACTAGCGGGAGCTACGAGCAGTACTTC.

As DNA, the CDR3 is TGTGCCAGCATCATAAAGGCCCCCGTACGTAACATTCAGTACTTC. It yields the protein CASIIKAPVRNIQYF. The chain combines TRBV7-6 with TRBJ2-4; D unclear. Per germline, CDR1 SGHVS and CDR2 FNYEAQ. The CDR3 is 15 amino acids. V was cut by 7 bases and J by 7 bases, with 20 bases left in between. Filled out from reference TRBV7-6 and TRBJ2-4, the complete variable domain reads GAGVSQSPRYKVTKRGQDVALRCDPISGHVSLYWYRQALGQGPEFLTYFNYEAQQDKSGLPNDRFSAERPEGSISTLTIQRTEQRDSAMYRCASIIKAPVRNIQYFGAGTRLSVL.

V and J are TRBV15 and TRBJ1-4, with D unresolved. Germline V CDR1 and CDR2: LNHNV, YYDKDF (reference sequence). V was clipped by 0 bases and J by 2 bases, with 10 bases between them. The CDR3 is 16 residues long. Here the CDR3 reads CATSRDRRATNEKLFF. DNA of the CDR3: TGTGCCACCAGCAGAGACCGGCGGGCGACTAATGAAAAACTGTTTTTT.

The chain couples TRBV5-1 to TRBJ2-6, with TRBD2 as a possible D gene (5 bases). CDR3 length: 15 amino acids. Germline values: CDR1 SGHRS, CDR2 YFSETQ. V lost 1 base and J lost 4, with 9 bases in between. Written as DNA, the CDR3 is TGCGCCAGCAGCTTGTCCCCGGGAGGGGCCAACGTCCTGACTTTC. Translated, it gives CASSLSPGGANVLTF.

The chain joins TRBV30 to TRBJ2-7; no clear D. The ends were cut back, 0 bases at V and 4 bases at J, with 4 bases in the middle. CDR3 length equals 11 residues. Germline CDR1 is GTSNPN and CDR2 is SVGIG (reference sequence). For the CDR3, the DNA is TGTGCCTGGAGTGTACTATACGAGCAGTACTTC. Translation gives CAWSVLYEQYF.

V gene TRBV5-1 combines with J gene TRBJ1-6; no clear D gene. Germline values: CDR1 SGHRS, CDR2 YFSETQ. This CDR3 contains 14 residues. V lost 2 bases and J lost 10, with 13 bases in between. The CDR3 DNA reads TGCGCCAGCAGCTTCGATCAATCGAGCTCACCCCTCCACTTT. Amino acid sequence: CASSFDQSSSPLHF.

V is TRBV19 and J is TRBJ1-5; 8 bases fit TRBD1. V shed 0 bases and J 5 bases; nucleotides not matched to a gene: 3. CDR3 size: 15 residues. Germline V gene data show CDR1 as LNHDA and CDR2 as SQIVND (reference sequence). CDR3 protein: CASSIERQGYQPQHF. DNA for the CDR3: TGTGCCAGTAGTATAGAAAGACAGGGGTATCAGCCCCAGCATTTT.

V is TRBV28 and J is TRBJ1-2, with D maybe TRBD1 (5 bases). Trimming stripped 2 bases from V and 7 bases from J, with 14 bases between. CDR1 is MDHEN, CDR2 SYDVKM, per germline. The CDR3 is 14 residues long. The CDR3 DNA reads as TGTGCCAGCAGTTTAGCGGCAGGGATGGCTGGCTACACCTTC. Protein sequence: CASSLAAGMAGYTF.

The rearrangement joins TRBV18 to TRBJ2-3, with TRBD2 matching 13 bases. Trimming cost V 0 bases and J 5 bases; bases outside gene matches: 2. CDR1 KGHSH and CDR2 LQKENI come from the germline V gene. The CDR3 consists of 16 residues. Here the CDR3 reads CASSPPGLAGVDTQYF. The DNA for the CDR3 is TGTGCCAGCTCACCACCTGGACTAGCGGGAGTAGATACGCAGTATTTT.

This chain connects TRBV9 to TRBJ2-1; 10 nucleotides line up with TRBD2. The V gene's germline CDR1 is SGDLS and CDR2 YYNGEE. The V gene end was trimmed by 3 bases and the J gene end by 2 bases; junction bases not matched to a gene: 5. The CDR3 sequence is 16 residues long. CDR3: CASSEVAGGPYNEQFF. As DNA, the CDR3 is TGTGCCAGCAGCGAGGTAGCGGGGGGTCCCTACAATGAGCAGTTCTTC.

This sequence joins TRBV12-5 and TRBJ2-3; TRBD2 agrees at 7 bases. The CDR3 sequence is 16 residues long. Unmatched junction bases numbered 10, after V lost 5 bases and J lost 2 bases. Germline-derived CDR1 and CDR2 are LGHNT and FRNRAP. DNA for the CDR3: TGTGCTAGTGGTGACCGAGGAGCGGGACTCACAGATACGCAGTATTTT. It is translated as CASGDRGAGLTDTQYF.

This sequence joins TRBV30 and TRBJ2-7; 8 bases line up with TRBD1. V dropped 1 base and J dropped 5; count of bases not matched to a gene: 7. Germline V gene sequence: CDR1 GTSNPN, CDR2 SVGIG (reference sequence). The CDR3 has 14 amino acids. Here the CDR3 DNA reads TGTGCCTGGAGTGAAGCGACAGGGGTTGACGAGCAGTACTTC. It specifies CAWSEATGVDEQYF.

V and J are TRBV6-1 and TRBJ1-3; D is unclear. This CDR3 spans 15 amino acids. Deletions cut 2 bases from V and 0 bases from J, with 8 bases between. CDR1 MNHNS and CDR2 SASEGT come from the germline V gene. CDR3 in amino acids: CASSESPFSGNTIYF. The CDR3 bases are TGTGCCAGCAGTGAATCGCCGTTCTCTGGAAACACCATATATTTT.

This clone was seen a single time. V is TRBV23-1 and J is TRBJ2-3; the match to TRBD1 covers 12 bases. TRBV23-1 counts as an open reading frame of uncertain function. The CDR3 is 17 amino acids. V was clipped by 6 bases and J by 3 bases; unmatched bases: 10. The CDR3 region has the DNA TGCGCCAGCAGGGCCGGGACAGGGGGCCTATGGACAGATACGCAGTATTTT. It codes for CASRAGTGGLWTDTQYF.